These 19 T cell receptor beta chains originate from one sample sequenced in a study of blood T cell repertoires in COVID-19. TCRdb keeps only in-frame clones here, not all; method: immunoSEQ multiplex PCR. The repertoire has around 270,000 clones, 80% to 90% of them found once; the top ten carry roughly 4.3%. What was sequenced was PBMCs or T cells enriched from blood (not recorded which). The receptors shown here come from a woman in her 30s who had recovered from COVID-19.

This chain links TRBV20-1 with TRBJ2-7; no clear D. Germline V lookup: CDR1 DFQATT, CDR2 SNEGSKA (reference sequence). V was pared by 3 bases and J by 0 bases, with 9 bases between. The CDR3 has 13 amino acids. The CDR3 DNA reads TGCAGTGCTAGTCTATATAGCTCCTACGAGCAGTACTTC. It encodes CSASLYSSYEQYF.

J is TRBJ2-7 and V is TRBV6-1, with D tentatively TRBD1 (6 bases). V lost 3 bases and J 4 bases, leaving 13 bases between the germline ends. This CDR3 is 14 amino acids long. Germline V gene sequence: CDR1 MNHNS, CDR2 SASEGT. The CDR3 region is CASSERTAFYEQYF. DNA of the CDR3: TGTGCCAGCAGTGAGAGGACAGCCTTTTACGAGCAGTACTTC.

This clone was observed a handful of times. CDR3 DNA: TGTGCCAGCAGCCAAGAAGAGGGCTCTGGGGCCAACGTCCTGACTTTC. It is translated as CASSQEEGSGANVLTF. The J gene is TRBJ2-6, the V gene TRBV4-2; tentative D call: TRBD2 (5 bases). This CDR3 spans 16 amino acids. Germline loops: CDR1 LGHNA, CDR2 YNFKEQ. V lost 0 bases and J lost 0, with 6 bases in between.

The CDR3 bases are TGTGCCAGTAGTGTTCACCGGGACAGGATTAGCAATCAGCCCCAGCATTTT. This sequence encodes CASSVHRDRISNQPQHF. The J gene is TRBJ1-5, the V gene TRBV19, with 8 positions matching TRBD1. The CDR3 sequence is 17 residues long. V shed 5 bases and J 0 bases; nucleotides not matched to a gene: 9. The germline gives CDR1 LNHDA, CDR2 SQIVND (reference sequence).

The chain carries TRBV6-1 and TRBJ1-2; D is possibly TRBD1 (5 bases). Germline V gene data show CDR1 as MNHNS and CDR2 as SASEGT. V was shortened by 1 base and J by 1 base, with 10 bases between the two germline ends. The length of the CDR3 is 15 residues. The CDR3 protein is CASSEGGDLNYGYTF. CDR3 coding DNA: TGTGCCAGCAGTGAAGGGGGCGACCTTAACTATGGCTACACCTTC.

The rearrangement links TRBV28 to TRBJ1-1, with a tentative D call TRBD1 (6 bases). V was clipped by 5 bases and J by 5 bases, with 15 bases between them. The germline V gene encodes CDR1 MDHEN and CDR2 SYDVKM. This CDR3 has 14 amino acids. This CDR3 reads CASSEPGQVTEAFF. The CDR3 region has the DNA TGTGCCAGCAGTGAACCGGGACAAGTGACTGAAGCTTTCTTT. Using reference TRBV28 and TRBJ1-1 for the parts outside the CDR3, the full variable domain is DVKVTQSSRYLVKRTGEKVFLECVQDMDHENMFWYRQDPGLGLRLIYFSYDVKMKEKGDIPEGYSVSREKKERFSLILESASTNQTSMYLCASSEPGQVTEAFFGQGTRLTVV.

Only one count was recorded for this clone. The chain uses TRBV28 and TRBJ1-1; D gene uncertain. Germline lookup yields CDR1 MDHEN and CDR2 SYDVKM. V shed 6 bases and J shed 4 bases, with 6 bases lying between them. This CDR3 contains 11 residues. CDR3 nucleotide sequence: TGTGCCAGCAGCCGACTCACTGAAGCTTTCTTT. It codes for CASSRLTEAFF.

The genes are TRBV27 and TRBJ1-2; 7 bases agree with TRBD1. The V gene end was trimmed by 6 bases and the J gene end by 8 bases; junction bases not matched to a gene: 12. The V gene's germline CDR1 is MNHEY and CDR2 SMNVEV (reference sequence). CDR3 size: 14 residues. The CDR3 bases are TGTGCCAGCAGGACTTCCGGGACAGTAAGGGGCTACACCTTC. This encodes CASRTSGTVRGYTF.

The chain carries TRBV25-1 and TRBJ1-6; D unclear. The germline V gene has CDR1 MGHDK and CDR2 SYGVNS. This CDR3 has 13 amino acids. Trimming took off 4 bases at V and 7 bases at J, with 8 bases between the two ends. The CDR3 bases are TGTGCCAGCAGTGTCAGGCCCAATTCACCCCTCCACTTT. It codes for CASSVRPNSPLHF.

This chain connects TRBV29-1 to TRBJ2-3; unclear D gene. V gave up 5 bases and J gave up 6 bases, with 12 bases separating them. The CDR3 has 12 amino acids. CDR1 and CDR2 from the germline V gene are SQVTM and ANQGSEA. DNA for the CDR3: TGCAGCGTTCAGGCTCGCGATGATACGCAGTATTTT. Protein: CSVQARDDTQYF.

This clone was seen a handful of times. V and J are TRBV5-1 and TRBJ2-7, with D maybe TRBD1 (6 bases). V lost 1 base to trimming and J lost 4 bases, with 15 bases between them. CDR1 and CDR2 (germline): SGHRS, YFSETQ. This CDR3 is 15 amino acids long. Here the CDR3 reads CASSLFKGTGYEQYF. Here the CDR3 DNA reads TGCGCCAGCAGCTTGTTTAAGGGAACAGGGTACGAGCAGTACTTC. The variable domain in full, completed from reference TRBV5-1 and TRBJ2-7, reads KAGVTQTPRYLIKTRGQQVTLSCSPISGHRSVSWYQQTPGQGLQFLFEYFSETQRNKGNFPGRFSGRQFSNSRSEMNVSTLELGDSALYLCASSLFKGTGYEQYFGPGTRLTVT.

The chain has TRBV7-3 and TRBJ2-7, with D unclear. Germline values: CDR1 SGHTA, CDR2 FQGTGA. V shed 4 bases and J shed 0 bases, with 10 bases lying between them. The CDR3 consists of 14 residues. The CDR3 loop reads CASSSMIASYEQYF. The CDR3 DNA sequence: TGTGCCAGCAGCTCAATGATAGCCTCCTACGAGCAGTACTTC.

The gene calls are TRBV28 and TRBJ1-4; D not resolved. This CDR3 contains 13 residues. Trimming removed 2 bases from V and 8 bases from J, with 9 bases in between. CDR1 and CDR2 from the germline V gene are MDHEN and SYDVKM. The DNA of the CDR3 is TGTGCCAGCAGTTTAGTTAGCCGGGAAAAACTGTTTTTT. This sequence encodes CASSLVSREKLFF.

This clone was counted between two and nine times. The rearrangement links TRBV14 to TRBJ2-2, with D tentatively TRBD1 (6 bases). The length of the CDR3 is 16 residues. From germline, CDR1 is SGHDN and CDR2 FVKESK. V was trimmed by 2 bases and J by 3 bases, leaving 13 bases between them. DNA of the CDR3: TGTGCCAGCAGCCAACTCACCGGGACACACACCGGGGAGCTGTTTTTT. Translation gives CASSQLTGTHTGELFF.

This clone was found a few times. The V and J genes are TRBV5-4 and TRBJ1-5; D is possibly TRBD1 (6 bases). The CDR3 consists of 15 residues. Germline CDR1 is SGHNT and CDR2 is YYREEE (reference sequence). Trimming stripped 3 bases from V and 0 bases from J, with 10 bases between. Here the CDR3 DNA reads TGTGCCAGCAGCTGGGGGGGCCCTAGCAATCAGCCCCAGCATTTT. Translating it yields CASSWGGPSNQPQHF.

The chain combines TRBV10-3 with TRBJ2-3; 7 bases map to TRBD2. Germline-derived CDR1 and CDR2 are ENHRY and SYGVKD. V lost 0 bases, J lost 4 bases, and 4 bases stayed unmatched. This CDR3 has 15 amino acids. The CDR3 reads CAISESEGGADTQYF. DNA of the CDR3: TGTGCCATCAGTGAGTCGGAGGGAGGGGCAGATACGCAGTATTTT.

V and J are TRBV2 and TRBJ2-7, with TRBD2 matching 7 bases. Germline CDR1 is SNHLY and CDR2 is FYNNEI. J was trimmed by 5 bases and V by 3 bases; bases with no gene match: 4. The CDR3 has 13 amino acids. The CDR3: CASSELGGDEQYF. CDR3 coding DNA: TGTGCCAGCAGTGAGTTGGGGGGGGACGAGCAGTACTTC. The full variable domain, completed using reference TRBV2 and TRBJ2-7, is EPEVTQTPSHQVTQMGQEVILRCVPISNHLYFYWYRQILGQKVEFLVSFYNNEISEKSEIFDDQFSVERPDGSNFTLKIRSTKLEDSAMYFCASSELGGDEQYFGPGTRLTVT.

As DNA, the CDR3 is TGTGCCAGCAGCCACCGCGACAGTAGCACAGATACGCAGTATTTT. Translating gives CASSHRDSSTDTQYF. V usage is TRBV3-1 (or the pseudogene TRBV3-2) and J usage is TRBJ2-3, with D possibly matching TRBD1 (5 bases). The CDR3 consists of 15 residues. From germline, CDR1 is LGHDT and CDR2 YNNKEL (reference sequence). Trimming shortened V by 3 bases and J by 0 bases, and 10 bases separated the two germline ends.

The V and J genes are TRBV7-9 and TRBJ2-3; 8 bases fit TRBD1. Per germline, CDR1 SEHNR and CDR2 FQNEAQ (reference sequence). The ends lost 5 bases at V and 3 bases at J; junction bases unmatched: 7. This CDR3 contains 15 residues. This CDR3 reads CASSTYQGATDTQYF. The CDR3 DNA is TGTGCCAGCAGCACCTACCAGGGGGCAACAGATACGCAGTATTTT.